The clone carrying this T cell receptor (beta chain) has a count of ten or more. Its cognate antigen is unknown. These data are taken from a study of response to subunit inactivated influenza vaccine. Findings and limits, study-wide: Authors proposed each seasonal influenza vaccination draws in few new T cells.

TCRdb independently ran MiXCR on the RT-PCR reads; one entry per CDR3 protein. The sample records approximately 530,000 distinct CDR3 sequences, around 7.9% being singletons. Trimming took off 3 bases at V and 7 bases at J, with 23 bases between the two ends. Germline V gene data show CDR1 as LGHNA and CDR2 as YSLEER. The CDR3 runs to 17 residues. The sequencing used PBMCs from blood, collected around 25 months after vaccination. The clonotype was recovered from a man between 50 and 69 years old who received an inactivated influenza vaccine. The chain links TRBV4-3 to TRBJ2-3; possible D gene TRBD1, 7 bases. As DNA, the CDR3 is TGCGCCAGCAGCCATCGCCGGGACAGCGGGTTTCAGTATACGCAGTATTTT. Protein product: CASSHRRDSGFQYTQYF.